Reported below is one TCR beta chain. This record comes from a study of blood T cell repertoires in COVID-19. Per the authors' pipeline: Estimation of nucleated cell counts was performed using reference gene primer amplification. TCRdb's copy holds only in-frame clones and misses some; the assay was immunoSEQ multiplex PCR. D and trimming come from the DNA, and the V and J calls and clone size come from that table. The sample holds 50,000 or so clones, roughly 80% seen once. This clonotype originated in a man aged 40-50 years with acute or convalescent COVID-19. Sequenced input: peripheral blood.

CDR3 sequence (DNA): TGTGCCAGCAGTTTAAAGAGGAGGTACGAGCAGTACTTC. Protein sequence: CASSLKRRYEQYF. The V gene is TRBV27, the J gene TRBJ2-7; weak D call: TRBD2 (5 bases). Trimming left V 2 bases short and J 4 bases short, with 9 bases between. This CDR3 has 13 amino acids. The germline V gene has CDR1 MNHEY and CDR2 SMNVEV (reference sequence).